This T cell receptor beta chain was found in a study of early T cells in non-severe SARS-CoV-2 infection (dated by TCRdb to about 2021). Background on the whole study: Bulk RNA from unsorted whole blood was used for TCR sequencing, so alpha and beta chains could not be paired.

Set within a cohort of healthcare workers in London, UK, this nested case-control study involved weekly PCR testing of nasopharyngeal swabs along with blood sampling. Healthcare workers were enrolled in the week of the UK lockdown, from 23 to 31 March 2020, and were followed every week for up to roughly 15 weeks. About this clonotype: Its antigen remains undetermined. A junction boundary mismatches the germline segment, possibly from a read error.

The library was made by 5' RACE. TCRdb lists the instrument as NextSeq 500. The TCR library protocol attached unique molecular identifiers to individual cDNA molecules to correct for sequencing error and PCR bias. TCR alpha and beta chains were both sequenced, and the abundances of alpha and beta sequences in each sample were closely correlated with each other. On the study's bioinformatics: Decombinator V4 was used to perform V gene, J gene and CDR3 annotation of TCR sequences. TCRs were defined as expanded if a significant change between any two time points was detected under a Poisson model with p below 0.0001. TCR abundances were normalised to the total number of TCRs sequenced per sample and expressed as counts per million. TRAV1-2 paired with TRAJ12, TRAJ20 or TRAJ33 defined MAIT TCRs, while TRAV10 paired with TRAJ18 defined iNKT TCRs. VDJdb, accessed 1 November 2021, was searched for CMV, EBV and SARS-CoV-2 annotated TCRs, with TCRs annotated for multiple antigens excluded. In-frame beta chains were kept once TCRdb had trimmed the public reads at Q25 with fastp and called clones with MiXCR. Each CDR3 protein appears once, grouped with its most common genes and DNA. The V and J calls follow TCRdb's processing rather than the paper's. The sample table contains around 40,000 distinct CDR3 sequences; only one count was recorded for around 5.7% of them. The ten largest clones take up roughly 4.5% of the sample.

Broad study findings and their caveats: VDJdb matching was skewed toward anti-spike CD8 responses and likely underestimated virus-specific expansions by missing private and CD4 specificities.

The CDR3 has 11 amino acids, counting the end cysteine and phenylalanine. Only the CDR3 DNA is retained, 33 bases long and in frame from the first base. CDR1 and CDR2 are drawn from the germline V gene (reference sequence): SEHNR, FQNEAQ. Sequenced input: whole blood. Recombination joined TRBV7-9 with TRBJ2-5, with TRBD1 perhaps the D gene, on 5 matching bases. This receptor was identified in an adult who was a healthcare worker with PCR-confirmed SARS-CoV-2 infection or an uninfected control (not recorded which). At the DNA level, the sequence is TGTGCCGGCAGGACAAGTGAGACCCAGTACTTC. Translated, this is CAGRTSETQYF.